The next 30 T cell receptor beta chains were all read from a single sample in a study of T cell changes during pregnancy in multiple sclerosis. TCRdb's copy holds only in-frame clones and misses some; the assay was immunoSEQ multiplex PCR. In the table there are fewer than 110,000 clones, around 90% of which are singletons. This specimen was peripheral blood, taken in the third trimester of pregnancy. These TCRs come from a female donor in good health, enrolled as a control in a pregnancy study.

The rearrangement uses TRBV20-1 and TRBJ2-1, with D possibly TRBD2 on 5 matching bases. The CDR3 contains 11 residues. Germline CDR1 DFQATT, CDR2 SNEGSKA (reference sequence). Trimming pared 5 bases from V and 7 bases from J, leaving 9 bases between. In DNA, the CDR3 is TGCAGTGCTCGGACTTGGAATGAGCAGTTCTTC. The encoded protein is CSARTWNEQFF.

CDR3 residues: CASSLEFYSGNTIYF. CDR3 nucleotides: TGTGCCAGCAGCTTAGAATTCTACTCTGGAAACACCATATATTTT. J is TRBJ1-3 and V is TRBV7-2; D gene ambiguous. CDR1 and CDR2 (germline): SGHTA, FQGNSA. V gave up 1 base and J gave up 0 bases, with 7 bases separating them. There are 15 residues in the CDR3.

This chain joins TRBV10-3 and TRBJ2-1; D ambiguous. Germline lookup yields CDR1 ENHRY and CDR2 SYGVKD. The CDR3 totals 15 residues. Trimming removed 6 bases from V and 4 bases from J, with 16 bases in between. CDR3 DNA sequence: TGTGCCATCAGCGGTTACCTCGGAGTATACAATGAGCAGTTCTTC. Translated, it gives CAISGYLGVYNEQFF.

V is TRBV6-1 and J is TRBJ2-3; D might be TRBD1 (6 bases). The V gene lost 10 bases and the J gene lost 0 bases, with 11 bases spanning the gap. CDR1 is MNHNS, CDR2 SASEGT, per germline. This CDR3 has 13 amino acids. The CDR3 is CANGQRSTDTQYF. In nucleotides, the CDR3 is TGTGCCAACGGACAGAGGAGCACAGATACGCAGTATTTT.

The chain has TRBV7-3 and TRBJ1-5; D gene uncertain. Germline V gene lookup returns CDR1 SGHTA and CDR2 FQGTGA. Trimming left V 2 bases short and J 4 bases short, with 6 bases between. This CDR3 comprises 13 residues. The chain's CDR3 is CASSLLPNQPQHF. CDR3 DNA: TGTGCCAGCAGCTTACTTCCGAATCAGCCCCAGCATTTT. Using reference TRBV7-3 and TRBJ1-5 for the parts outside the CDR3, the full variable domain is GAGVSQTPSNKVTEKGKYVELRCDPISGHTALYWYRQSLGQGPEFLIYFQGTGAADDSGLPNDRFFAVRPEGSVSTLKIQRTERGDSAVYLCASSLLPNQPQHFGDGTRLSIL.

CDR3 sequence reads: CASSPDRGQNTGELFF. Written as DNA, the CDR3 is TGCGCCAGCAGCCCCGACAGGGGCCAGAACACCGGGGAGCTGTTTTTT. The V and J genes are TRBV4-3 and TRBJ2-2, with 8 bases matching TRBD1. Germline CDR1 and CDR2: LGHNA and YSLEER. CDR3 length: 16 residues. V trimming: 4 bases; J trimming: 1 base; junction bases outside the gene matches: 5.

This chain links TRBV5-1 with TRBJ1-6; TRBD1 matches 10 bases. The CDR3 contains 16 residues. Germline loops: CDR1 SGHRS, CDR2 YFSETQ. The junction had 6 bases not matched to a gene; V was cut back by 0 bases and J by 9 bases. This chain's CDR3 is CASSLGPRDRGSPLHF. The DNA for the CDR3 is TGCGCCAGCAGCTTGGGCCCCCGGGACAGGGGTTCACCCCTCCACTTT. The entire variable domain, with the rest obtained from reference TRBV5-1 and TRBJ1-6, is as follows: KAGVTQTPRYLIKTRGQQVTLSCSPISGHRSVSWYQQTPGQGLQFLFEYFSETQRNKGNFPGRFSGRQFSNSRSEMNVSTLELGDSALYLCASSLGPRDRGSPLHFGNGTRLTVT.

The V call is TRBV7-3, the J call TRBJ2-2; D gene uncertain. Germline V lookup: CDR1 SGHTA, CDR2 FQGTGA. The CDR3 runs 12 residues. The germline V and J ends were trimmed by 4 bases and 5 bases, with 5 bases remaining between them. CDR3 residues: CASSSPTGELFF. In DNA form, the CDR3 reads TGTGCCAGCAGCTCCCCGACCGGGGAGCTGTTTTTT.

This clone was seen a few times. Other DNA sequences of this sample code for an identical CDR3. The gene calls are TRBV7-9 and TRBJ1-1; a possible D gene is TRBD1 (5 bases). The CDR3 contains 13 residues. CDR1 is SEHNR, CDR2 FQNEAQ, per germline (reference sequence). Trimming removed 4 bases at V and 1 base at J, with 7 bases between. CDR3 DNA sequence: TGTGCCAGCAGCTCTGACAGGAACACTGAAGCTTTCTTT. It specifies CASSSDRNTEAFF.

The chain employs TRBV14 and TRBJ1-2; the D is unclear. CDR1 and CDR2 (germline): SGHDN, FVKESK. The germline V and J ends were trimmed by 1 base and 0 bases, with 6 bases remaining between them. The CDR3 consists of 14 residues. CDR3 loop: CASSQARANYGYTF. In DNA, the CDR3 is TGTGCCAGCAGCCAAGCGAGGGCTAACTATGGCTACACCTTC. Complete variable domain (other parts from reference TRBV14 and TRBJ1-2): EAGVTQFPSHSVIEKGQTVTLRCDPISGHDNLYWYRRVMGKEIKFLLHFVKESKQDESGMPNNRFLAERTGGTYSTLKVQPAELEDSGVYFCASSQARANYGYTFGSGTRLTVV.

V gene TRBV4-1 combines with J gene TRBJ1-4; D call uncertain. The CDR3 spans 13 residues. Germline CDR1 MGHRA, CDR2 YSYEKL. V lost 0 bases and J 8 bases, leaving 7 bases between the germline ends. In nucleotides, the CDR3 is TGCGCCAGCAGCCAAGATCCGGGGGAAAAACTGTTTTTT. This codes for CASSQDPGEKLFF.

This rearrangement joins TRBV6-1 to TRBJ2-7; a weak D match, TRBD2 (6 bases). V was shortened by 3 bases and J by 2 bases, with 11 bases between the two germline ends. From germline, CDR1 is MNHNS and CDR2 SASEGT. This CDR3 has 14 residues. In DNA, the CDR3 is TGTGCCAGCAGTGAGCACGGGAGAACCTACGAGCAGTACTTC. It translates to CASSEHGRTYEQYF.

This chain links TRBV4-1 with TRBJ1-5, with D perhaps TRBD1 (5 bases). Germline assignment: CDR1 MGHRA and CDR2 YSYEKL. There are 16 residues in the CDR3. V was pared by 1 base and J by 2 bases, with 12 bases between. The DNA of the CDR3 is TGCGCCAGCAGCCAAGGGCAGGGTGGGGGCAATCAGCCCCAGCATTTT. Its translation: CASSQGQGGGNQPQHF.

The chain uses TRBV27 and TRBJ2-5, with a weak D call TRBD2 (5 bases). Trimming shortened V by 6 bases and J by 2 bases, and 16 bases separated the two germline ends. Per the germline V gene, CDR1 is MNHEY and CDR2 is SMNVEV (reference sequence). The CDR3 is 15 residues long. The CDR3 nucleotides read TGTGCCAGCAGCCGGAGGTTGTCCTTACAAGAGACCCAGTACTTC. Residues: CASSRRLSLQETQYF.

This clone was seen a handful of times. The V and J genes are TRBV19 and TRBJ1-5, with a possible D match to TRBD1 (6 bases). Germline V CDR1 and CDR2: LNHDA, SQIVND (reference sequence). The CDR3 spans 15 residues. Trimming left V 2 bases short and J 7 bases short, with 15 bases between. The CDR3 loop is CASSITGGASQPQHF. In DNA form, the CDR3 reads TGTGCCAGTAGTATAACGGGGGGCGCGAGCCAGCCCCAGCATTTT.

V and J are TRBV9 and TRBJ1-1; no clear D gene. V was cut by 2 bases and J by 5 bases, with 13 bases left in between. The germline gives CDR1 SGDLS, CDR2 YYNGEE. The CDR3 contains 14 residues. CDR3 sequence reads: CASSVRADRTEAFF. DNA of the CDR3: TGTGCCAGCAGCGTTCGCGCGGATAGGACTGAAGCTTTCTTT. Together with reference TRBV9 and TRBJ1-1, the CDR3 gives the full variable domain: DSGVTQTPKHLITATGQRVTLRCSPRSGDLSVYWYQQSLDQGLQFLIQYYNGEERAKGNILERFSAQQFPDLHSELNLSSLELGDSALYFCASSVRADRTEAFFGQGTRLTVV.

The V call is TRBV5-5, the J call TRBJ1-1, with 7 nucleotides matching TRBD1. CDR1 SGHKS and CDR2 YYEKEE come from the germline V gene (reference sequence). Unmatched junction bases numbered 10, after V lost 4 bases and J lost 7 bases. The CDR3 contains 14 residues. This chain's CDR3 is CASSLTGLALEAFF. The CDR3 nucleotides are TGTGCCAGCAGCCTGACAGGGCTGGCCCTTGAAGCTTTCTTT.

J is TRBJ1-6 and V is TRBV4-3; D gene uncertain. Germline-derived CDR1 and CDR2 are LGHNA and YSLEER. Trimming cost V 9 bases and J 3 bases, with 9 bases left between them. This CDR3 is built from 13 residues. The CDR3 DNA reads as TGCGCCAGTGGGCAGAACTATAATTCACCCCTCCACTTT. Protein product: CASGQNYNSPLHF.

The genes are TRBV5-6 and TRBJ2-7, with a weak D call TRBD1 (6 bases). Germline CDR1 SGHDT, CDR2 YYEEEE. The V gene lost 1 base and the J gene lost 2 bases, with 13 bases spanning the gap. CDR3 length: 15 amino acids. CDR3 loop: CASSLIRGSAYEQYF. The CDR3 DNA sequence: TGTGCCAGCAGCTTGATTAGGGGGAGCGCCTACGAGCAGTACTTC. The full variable domain, rest sourced from reference TRBV5-6 and TRBJ2-7, is DAGVTQSPTHLIKTRGQQVTLRCSPKSGHDTVSWYQQALGQGPQFIFQYYEEEERQRGNFPDRFSGHQFPNYSSELNVNALLLGDSALYLCASSLIRGSAYEQYFGPGTRLTVT.

In its sample, this clone was seen once. This chain joins TRBV11-2 and TRBJ1-2; TRBD1 aligns across 8 bases. The ends lost 5 bases at V and 1 base at J; junction bases unmatched: 6. The CDR3 totals 15 residues. Germline V CDR1 and CDR2: SGHAT, FQNNGV. CDR3 coding DNA: TGTGCCAGCAGCCAACCAGGGGGCGTTAACTATGGCTACACCTTC. Its translation: CASSQPGGVNYGYTF.

Details on this clone: The same CDR3 can be traced to other DNA sequences in this sample. This chain links TRBV19 with TRBJ2-1, with D possibly TRBD1 on 5 matching bases. CDR1 and CDR2 from the germline V gene are LNHDA and SQIVND (reference sequence). V was trimmed by 3 bases and J by 3 bases, leaving 6 bases between them. The CDR3 extends over 13 amino acids. CDR3: CASSIDSYNEQFF. The CDR3 DNA sequence: TGTGCCAGTAGTATCGACAGCTACAATGAGCAGTTCTTC.

The chain is built from TRBV7-3 and TRBJ1-1; 7 bases are a match to TRBD1. There are 13 residues in the CDR3. V was pared by 5 bases and J by 1 base, with 1 base of the junction left unmatched. Germline-derived CDR1 and CDR2 are SGHTA and FQGTGA. The CDR3 loop reads CASSRQGNTEAFF. Written as DNA, the CDR3 is TGTGCCAGCAGCCGACAGGGGAACACTGAAGCTTTCTTT.

This clone appeared once. V usage is TRBV11-2 and J usage is TRBJ1-2; the D is unclear. Germline V lookup: CDR1 SGHAT, CDR2 FQNNGV. With 0 bases removed from V and 4 bases from J, the gap between germline ends came to 15 bases. This CDR3 is built from 16 residues. Here the CDR3 reads CASSLDRLRTAYGYTF. The CDR3 coding sequence is TGTGCCAGCAGCTTAGATCGGTTGAGAACAGCCTATGGCTACACCTTC.

The chain uses TRBV15 and TRBJ2-5, with D perhaps matching TRBD2 (6 bases). In germline, CDR1 is LNHNV, CDR2 YYDKDF (reference sequence). The V and J ends lost 3 bases and 2 bases respectively, with 13 bases between them. There are 15 residues in the CDR3. The CDR3 DNA follows: TGTGCCACCAGCAGTGCGGGACTTCCTCAAGAGACCCAGTACTTC. Encoded protein: CATSSAGLPQETQYF. Full variable domain (outside the CDR3, taken from reference TRBV15 and TRBJ2-5): DAMVIQNPRYQVTQFGKPVTLSCSQTLNHNVMYWYQQKSSQAPKLLFHYYDKDFNNEADTPDNFQSRRPNTSFCFLDIRSPGLGDTAMYLCATSSAGLPQETQYFGPGTRLLVL.

The chain recombines TRBV27 with TRBJ1-4, with a possible D match to TRBD1 (5 bases). Trimming left V 5 bases short and J 0 bases short, with 10 bases between. The germline V gene encodes CDR1 MNHEY and CDR2 SMNVEV (reference sequence). This CDR3 has 15 amino acids. The CDR3 sequence is CASSRQRPTNEKLFF. CDR3 in DNA: TGTGCCAGCAGTAGACAGAGACCAACTAATGAAAAACTGTTTTTT.

The chain joins TRBV10-3 to TRBJ1-2; 8 positions agree with TRBD1. CDR3 length: 14 residues. CDR1 is ENHRY and CDR2 is SYGVKD in the germline V gene. Losses at the gene ends were 5 bases for V and 0 bases for J; bases not matched to a gene: 2. DNA of the CDR3: TGTGCCATCAGTTGGGACAGGACTAACTATGGCTACACCTTC. Translating it yields CAISWDRTNYGYTF.

The chain links TRBV5-5 to TRBJ2-7, with 10 bases that match TRBD1. The CDR3 extends over 14 amino acids. After removal of 4 bases from V and 5 bases from J, the junction contained 6 bases not matched to a gene. CDR1 is SGHKS and CDR2 is YYEKEE in the germline V gene (reference sequence). The CDR3 protein is CASSPTGGLDEQYF. The CDR3 bases are TGTGCCAGCAGCCCGACAGGGGGCCTGGACGAGCAGTACTTC.

This clone was seen a few times. This chain links TRBV2 with TRBJ1-6; 7 nucleotides align to TRBD1. V gave up 5 bases and J gave up 5 bases; unmatched junction bases: 6. CDR1 and CDR2 from the germline V gene are SNHLY and FYNNEI. The CDR3 contains 15 residues. The CDR3 protein is CASSSQGQNNSPLHF. DNA for the CDR3: TGTGCCAGCAGTTCTCAGGGACAGAATAATTCACCCCTCCACTTT.

V usage is TRBV6-5 and J usage is TRBJ1-4; possible D gene TRBD1, 5 bases. From germline, CDR1 is MNHEY and CDR2 SVGAGI. V was trimmed by 5 bases and J by 4 bases, leaving 11 bases between them. The length of the CDR3 is 14 residues. CDR3 nucleotides: TGTGCCAGCAGTCCGGGGCGGGGTAATGAAAAACTGTTTTTT. Translated: CASSPGRGNEKLFF.

This chain links TRBV29-1 with TRBJ1-2; D is undetermined. The V end lost 6 bases, the J end lost 4 bases, and 15 bases lay between the germline ends. The CDR3 is made up of 13 amino acids. The germline gives CDR1 SQVTM, CDR2 ANQGSEA. CDR3: CSVTKDRGYGYTF. DNA of the CDR3: TGCAGCGTCACAAAAGACCGGGGCTATGGCTACACCTTC. Drawing the rest from reference TRBV29-1 and TRBJ1-2, the complete variable domain is SAVISQKPSRDICQRGTSLTIQCQVDSQVTMMFWYRQQPGQSLTLIATANQGSEATYESGFVIDKFPISRPNLTFSTLTVSNMSPEDSSIYLCSVTKDRGYGYTFGSGTRLTVV.